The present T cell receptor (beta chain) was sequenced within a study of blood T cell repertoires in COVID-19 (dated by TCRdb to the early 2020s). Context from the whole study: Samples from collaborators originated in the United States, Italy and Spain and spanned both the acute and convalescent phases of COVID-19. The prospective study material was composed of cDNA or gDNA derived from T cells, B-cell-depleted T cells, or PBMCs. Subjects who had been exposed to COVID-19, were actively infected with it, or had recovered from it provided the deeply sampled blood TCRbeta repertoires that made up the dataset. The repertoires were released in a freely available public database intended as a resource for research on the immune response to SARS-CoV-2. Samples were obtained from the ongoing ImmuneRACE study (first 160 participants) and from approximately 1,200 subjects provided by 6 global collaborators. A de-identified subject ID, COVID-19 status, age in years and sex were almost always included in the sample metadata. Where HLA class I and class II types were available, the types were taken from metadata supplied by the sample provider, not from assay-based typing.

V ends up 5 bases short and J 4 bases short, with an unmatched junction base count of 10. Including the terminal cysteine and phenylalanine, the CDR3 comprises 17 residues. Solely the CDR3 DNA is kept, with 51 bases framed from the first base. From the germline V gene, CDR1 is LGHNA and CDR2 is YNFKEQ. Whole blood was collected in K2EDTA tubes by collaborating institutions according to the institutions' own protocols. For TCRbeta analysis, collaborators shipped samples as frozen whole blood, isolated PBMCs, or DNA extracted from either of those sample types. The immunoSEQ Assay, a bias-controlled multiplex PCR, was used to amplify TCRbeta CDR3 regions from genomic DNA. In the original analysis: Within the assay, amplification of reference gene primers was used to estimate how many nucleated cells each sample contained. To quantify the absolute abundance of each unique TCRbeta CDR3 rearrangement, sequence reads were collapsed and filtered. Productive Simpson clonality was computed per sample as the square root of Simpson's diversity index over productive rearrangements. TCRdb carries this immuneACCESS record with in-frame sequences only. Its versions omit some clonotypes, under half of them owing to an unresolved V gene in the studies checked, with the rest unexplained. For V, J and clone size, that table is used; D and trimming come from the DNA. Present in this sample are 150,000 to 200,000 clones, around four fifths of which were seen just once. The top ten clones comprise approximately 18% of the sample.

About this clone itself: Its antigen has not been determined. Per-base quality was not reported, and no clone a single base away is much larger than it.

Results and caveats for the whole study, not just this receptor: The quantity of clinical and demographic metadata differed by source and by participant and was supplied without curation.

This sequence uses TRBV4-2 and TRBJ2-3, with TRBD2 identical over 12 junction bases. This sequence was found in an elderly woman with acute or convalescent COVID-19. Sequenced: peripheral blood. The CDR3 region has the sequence CASSGKTSGSLSDTQYF. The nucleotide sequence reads TGTGCCAGCAGCGGCAAGACTAGCGGGAGTTTATCAGATACGCAGTATTTT.